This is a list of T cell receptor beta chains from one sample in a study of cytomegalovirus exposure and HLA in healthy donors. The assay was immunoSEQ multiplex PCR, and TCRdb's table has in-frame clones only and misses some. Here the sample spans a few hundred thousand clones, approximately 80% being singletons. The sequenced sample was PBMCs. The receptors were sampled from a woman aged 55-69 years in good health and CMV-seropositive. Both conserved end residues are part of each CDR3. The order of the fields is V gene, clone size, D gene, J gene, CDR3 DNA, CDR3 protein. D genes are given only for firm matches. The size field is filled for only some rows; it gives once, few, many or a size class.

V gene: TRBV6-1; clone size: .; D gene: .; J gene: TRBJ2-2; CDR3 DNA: TGTGCCAGCCAGCGAGCGGGTAACACCGGGGAGCTGTTTTTT; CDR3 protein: CASQRAGNTGELFF
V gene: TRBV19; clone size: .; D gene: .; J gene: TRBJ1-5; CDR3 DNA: TGTGCCAGTAGAAGGGTAGGGGATGGCAATCAGCCCCAGCATTTT; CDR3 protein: CASRRVGDGNQPQHF
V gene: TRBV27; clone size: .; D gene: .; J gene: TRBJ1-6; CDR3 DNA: TGTGCCAGCAGGGCAGGGGTGGTGTCACCCCTCCACTTT; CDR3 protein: CASRAGVVSPLHF
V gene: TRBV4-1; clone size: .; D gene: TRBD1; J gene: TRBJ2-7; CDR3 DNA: TGCGCCAGCAGCCAAGACGACAGGGGGTTTTCAAGGGAGCAGTACTTC; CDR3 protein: CASSQDDRGFSREQYF
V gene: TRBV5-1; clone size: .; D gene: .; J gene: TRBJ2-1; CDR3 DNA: TGCGCCAGCAGCTTCGAACAGGGTTATGAGCAGTTCTTC; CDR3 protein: CASSFEQGYEQFF
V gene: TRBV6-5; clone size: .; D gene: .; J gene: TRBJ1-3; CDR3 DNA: TGTGCCAGCAGTGCCGGCCGGGAAACCATATATTTT; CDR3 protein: CASSAGRETIYF
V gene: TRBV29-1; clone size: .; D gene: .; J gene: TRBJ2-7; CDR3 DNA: TGCAGCGTTCGGAGCACGGCAGGGAAAACCTACGAGCAGTACTTC; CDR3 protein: CSVRSTAGKTYEQYF
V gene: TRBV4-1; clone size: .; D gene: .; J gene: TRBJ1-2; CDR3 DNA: TGCGCCAGCAGCTCTTCGGGGGGTAACTATGGCTACACCTTC; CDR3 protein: CASSSSGGNYGYTF
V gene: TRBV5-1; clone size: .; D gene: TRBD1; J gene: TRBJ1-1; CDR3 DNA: TGCGCCAGCACCGCAGGGGGCCTGGACACTGAAGCTTTCTTT; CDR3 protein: CASTAGGLDTEAFF
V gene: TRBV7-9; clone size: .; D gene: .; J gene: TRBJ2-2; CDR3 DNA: TGTTCCAGCAGCCAGGTCGTAATAAACACCGGGGAGCTGTTTTTT; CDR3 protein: CSSSQVVINTGELFF
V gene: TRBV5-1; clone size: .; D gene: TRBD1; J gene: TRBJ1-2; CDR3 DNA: TGCGCCAGCAGCCACAATGGACAGGGGGTTGGCTACACCTTC; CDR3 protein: CASSHNGQGVGYTF
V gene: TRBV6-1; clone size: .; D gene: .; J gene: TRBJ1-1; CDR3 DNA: TGTGCCAGCTGGGGGGTAACTGAAGCTTTCTTT; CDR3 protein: CASWGVTEAFF
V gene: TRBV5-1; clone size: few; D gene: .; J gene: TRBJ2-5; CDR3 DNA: TGCGCCAGCAGCTCGACAGGCCAAGAGACCCAGTACTTC; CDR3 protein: CASSSTGQETQYF
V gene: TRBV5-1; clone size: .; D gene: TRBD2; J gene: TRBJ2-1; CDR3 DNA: TGCGCCAGCGGAGGACTAGCGGGAGAAACTTACAATGAGCAGTTCTTC; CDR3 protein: CASGGLAGETYNEQFF
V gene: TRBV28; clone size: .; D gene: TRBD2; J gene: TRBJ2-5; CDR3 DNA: TGTGCCAGCAGTCCCTCTGGGACTAGGGTTGGAGAGACCCAGTACTTC; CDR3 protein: CASSPSGTRVGETQYF
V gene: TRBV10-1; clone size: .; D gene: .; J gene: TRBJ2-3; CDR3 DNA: TGCGCCAGCAGTGAAGGGGTAACAGATACGCAGTATTTT; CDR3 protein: CASSEGVTDTQYF
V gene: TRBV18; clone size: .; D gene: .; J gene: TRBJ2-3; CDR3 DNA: TGTGCCAGCTCACCACCGGGGGGTAGGGCACCTGCAGATACGCAGTATTTT; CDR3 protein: CASSPPGGRAPADTQYF
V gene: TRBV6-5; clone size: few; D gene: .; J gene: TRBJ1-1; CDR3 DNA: TGTGCCAGCAAGATCGGGTTGAACACTGAAGCTTTCTTT; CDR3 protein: CASKIGLNTEAFF
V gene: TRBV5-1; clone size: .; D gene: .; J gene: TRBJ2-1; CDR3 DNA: TGCGCCAGCAGCTCTTCTCTCAATGAGCAGTTCTTC; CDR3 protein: CASSSSLNEQFF
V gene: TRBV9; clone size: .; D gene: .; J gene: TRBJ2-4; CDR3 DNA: TGTGCCAGCAGTTCAAGCCAGGGACAAAAAAACATTCAGTACTTC; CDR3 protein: CASSSSQGQKNIQYF
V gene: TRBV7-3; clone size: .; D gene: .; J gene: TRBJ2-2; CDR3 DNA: TGTGCCAGCAGCAACCGGGCAGGGGACACCGGGGAGCTGTTTTTT; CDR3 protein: CASSNRAGDTGELFF
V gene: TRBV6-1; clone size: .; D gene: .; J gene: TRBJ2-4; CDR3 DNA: TGTGCCAGCAGTCCAGGACAGATTAAAAACATTCAGTACTTC; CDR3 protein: CASSPGQIKNIQYF
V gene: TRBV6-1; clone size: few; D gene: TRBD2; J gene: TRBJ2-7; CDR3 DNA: TGTGCCAGCACTGAAGGGGGACTAGCTAACGAGCAGTACTTC; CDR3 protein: CASTEGGLANEQYF
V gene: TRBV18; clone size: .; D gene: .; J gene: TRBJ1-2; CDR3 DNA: TGTGCCAGCTCACCGACAGTTCCAAGTGGCGGCTACACCTTC; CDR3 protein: CASSPTVPSGGYTF
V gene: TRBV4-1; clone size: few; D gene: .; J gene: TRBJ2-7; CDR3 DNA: TGCGCCAGCAGCCAAGTGGCGCGAGGAGCGGGTCTCTACGAGCAGTACTTC; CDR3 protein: CASSQVARGAGLYEQYF
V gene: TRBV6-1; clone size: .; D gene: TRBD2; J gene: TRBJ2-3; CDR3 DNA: TGTGCCAGCAGTGATGGGGGACTAGCGGGAGGTGATACGCAGTATTTT; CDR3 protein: CASSDGGLAGGDTQYF
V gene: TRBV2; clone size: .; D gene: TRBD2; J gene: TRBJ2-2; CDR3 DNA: TGTGCCAGCAGTGATCCGCTTCTAGCGGGAGCTGAAAACGGGGAGCTGTTTTTT; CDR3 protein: CASSDPLLAGAENGELFF
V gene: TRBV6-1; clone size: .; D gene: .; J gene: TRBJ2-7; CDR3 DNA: TGTGCCAGCAGTGAACAAGTGACTACCTCCTACGAGCAGTACTTC; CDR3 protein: CASSEQVTTSYEQYF
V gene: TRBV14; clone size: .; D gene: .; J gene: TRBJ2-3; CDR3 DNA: TGTGCCAGCAGCCAAGGAGCGGGCGTAGGGTCAGATACGCAGTATTTT; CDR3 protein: CASSQGAGVGSDTQYF
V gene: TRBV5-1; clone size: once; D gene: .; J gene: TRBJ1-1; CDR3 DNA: TGCGCCAGCAGCTTGGAAGGGGCGCCGGGCACTGAAGCTTTCTTT; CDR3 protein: CASSLEGAPGTEAFF
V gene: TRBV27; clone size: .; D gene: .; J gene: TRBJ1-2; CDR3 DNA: TGTGCCAGCAGTTTAGGGGCCGGACACTATGGCTACACCTTC; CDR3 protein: CASSLGAGHYGYTF
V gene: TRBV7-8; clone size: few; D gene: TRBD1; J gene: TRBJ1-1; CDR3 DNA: TGTGCCAGCAGCTTGACAGGGTCCACTGAAGCTTTCTTT; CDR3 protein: CASSLTGSTEAFF
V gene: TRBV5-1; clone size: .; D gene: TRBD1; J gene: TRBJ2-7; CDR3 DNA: TGCGCCAGCAGCTTGCGGGACAGGGGTAACTACGAGCAGTACTTC; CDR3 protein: CASSLRDRGNYEQYF
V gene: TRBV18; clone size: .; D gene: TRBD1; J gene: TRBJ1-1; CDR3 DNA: TGTGCCAGCTCACCGGACCTAACAGGGGGGCGTCCAGGGCGGAACACTGAAGCTTTCTTT; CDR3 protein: CASSPDLTGGRPGRNTEAFF
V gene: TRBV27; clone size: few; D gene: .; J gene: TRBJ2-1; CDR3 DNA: TGTGCCAGCAGGCTGGGGACAGAGCAGTTCTTC; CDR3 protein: CASRLGTEQFF
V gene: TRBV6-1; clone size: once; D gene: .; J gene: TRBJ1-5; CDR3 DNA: TGTGCCAGCAGTGAACAGGGAGGGATATCTAATCAGCCCCAGCATTTT; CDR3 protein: CASSEQGGISNQPQHF